This passage covers 15 T cell receptor beta chains from one sample sequenced in a study of T cells in Graves' hyperthyroidism and ophthalmopathy. Amplification yielded TCR beta CDR3 regions, with RNA transcripts as the source. A first-round RT-PCR of the TCR CDR3 used the HTBI primer set. TCRdb reanalysed the multiplex PCR reads using MiXCR and keeps one entry per CDR3 protein. The sample shows 600,000 to 650,000 distinct CDR3 sequences, about 17% of them seen only once. Source material: blood. Receptors were obtained from a woman between 25 and 40 years old with Graves' hyperthyroidism.

This clonotype was detected ten times or more. The gene calls are TRBV29-1 and TRBJ2-3; perhaps TRBD1 as D (5 bases). V was pared by 6 bases and J by 0 bases, with 10 bases between. This CDR3 spans 13 amino acids. Germline CDR1 and CDR2: SQVTM and ANQGSEA. The CDR3 sequence: CSVLTDSTDTQYF. The CDR3, as DNA: TGCAGCGTCCTGACAGATAGCACAGATACGCAGTATTTT.

This clonotype was recorded a few times. V gene TRBV24-1 combines with J gene TRBJ1-1; D gene uncertain. Germline V gives CDR1 KGHDR, CDR2 SFDVKD. V was trimmed by 3 bases and J by 4 bases, leaving 2 bases between them. There are 11 residues in the CDR3. CDR3 in DNA: TGTGCCACCAGTGATAGCACTGAAGCTTTCTTT. This sequence encodes CATSDSTEAFF.

The chain couples TRBV6-1 to TRBJ2-1; 9 bases map to TRBD2. V lost 8 bases, J lost 2 bases, and 7 bases stayed unmatched. The CDR3 extends over 15 amino acids. The germline CDR1 and CDR2 sequences are MNHNS and SASEGT. In DNA form, the CDR3 reads TGTGCCAGCTGCGCGGCTAGCGGGGCCTACAATGAGCAGTTCTTC. Residues: CASCAASGAYNEQFF.

A few counts support this clonotype. The chain combines TRBV10-1 with TRBJ2-7; unclear D gene. Germline V lookup: CDR1 WNHNN, CDR2 SYGVQD (reference sequence). The CDR3 is 11 residues long. Trimming pared 4 bases from V and 5 bases from J, leaving 6 bases between. The chain's CDR3 is CASSAAHEQYF. The CDR3 region has the DNA TGCGCCAGCAGTGCCGCCCACGAGCAGTACTTC.

This clonotype was counted ten times or more. In DNA, the CDR3 is TGTGCCAGCAGTCAAAATCAGTACGAGCAGTACTTC. Amino acid sequence: CASSQNQYEQYF. The chain uses TRBV28 and TRBJ2-7; D remains ambiguous. Trimming cost V 5 bases and J 4 bases, with 9 bases left between them. This CDR3 has 12 residues. CDR1 and CDR2 from the germline V gene are MDHEN and SYDVKM.

Points on this clonotype: A read error may account for a junction end that differs from germline. The CDR3 loop reads CASSYSPAGSGYTF. The CDR3 coding sequence is TGTGCCAGCAGTTACTCTCCGGCAGGGTCTGGCTACACCTTC. The chain recombines TRBV6-4 with TRBJ1-2; D is possibly TRBD1 (5 bases). CDR3 length: 14 amino acids. Per germline, CDR1 MRHNA and CDR2 SNTAGT.

V gene TRBV7-8 combines with J gene TRBJ2-2, with D possibly being TRBD1 (5 bases). Germline CDR1 and CDR2: SGHVS and FQNEAQ. This CDR3 contains 17 residues. Trimming took off 4 bases at V and 1 base at J, with 16 bases between the two ends. The CDR3 spells CASSSIQGPRNTGELFF. CDR3 DNA: TGTGCCAGCAGCTCCATCCAGGGCCCTAGGAACACCGGGGAGCTGTTTTTT.

V usage is TRBV29-1 and J usage is TRBJ1-1; possible D gene TRBD1, 5 bases. CDR1 and CDR2 (germline): SQVTM, ANQGSEA. The CDR3 is 12 amino acids. V lost 2 bases, J lost 3 bases, and 7 bases lay in between. CDR3 in amino acids: CSVESGDTEAFF. CDR3 sequence (DNA): TGCAGCGTTGAATCGGGGGACACTGAAGCTTTCTTT.

This clonotype was seen at least ten times. CDR3 DNA sequence: TGTGCCAGCATGTTGGCTAGCGGGGGGATCTCCTACGAGCAGTACTTC. Translating gives CASMLASGGISYEQYF. The J gene is TRBJ2-7, the V gene TRBV6-1; 11 bases are a match to TRBD2. The CDR3 is 16 amino acids. In germline, CDR1 is MNHNS, CDR2 SASEGT. The V and J ends lost 7 bases and 0 bases, in that order; junction bases with no gene match: 8.

This clonotype has a single count. The rearrangement uses TRBV28 and TRBJ2-5; maybe TRBD2 (7 bases). CDR1 is MDHEN, CDR2 SYDVKM, per germline. The CDR3 has 14 residues. The V gene lost 10 bases and the J gene lost 5 bases, with 20 bases spanning the gap. CDR3 in amino acids: CATLPGGPHETQYF. DNA of the CDR3: TGTGCCACTCTCCCGGGGGGCCCACATGAGACCCAGTACTTC.

The chain joins TRBV19 to TRBJ2-1; D is uncertain. Germline CDR1 reads LNHDA; CDR2 reads SQIVND (reference sequence). The V and J ends lost 2 bases and 3 bases respectively, with 2 bases between them. This CDR3 spans 12 amino acids. The CDR3 coding sequence is TGTGCCAGTAGTATACGCTACAATGAGCAGTTCTTC. Translated, it gives CASSIRYNEQFF.

The table lists this clonotype with many counts. The gene calls are TRBV18 and TRBJ2-5; the D is unclear. Germline V lookup: CDR1 KGHSH, CDR2 LQKENI. Trimming pared 6 bases from V and 1 base from J, leaving 9 bases between. The CDR3 spans 13 residues. The CDR3 coding sequence is TGTGCCAGCTCCAACGGTTTCCAAGAGACCCAGTACTTC. It translates to CASSNGFQETQYF.

Ten or more counts support this clonotype. The J gene is TRBJ2-1, the V gene TRBV7-3; weak D call: TRBD2 (6 bases). V lost 4 bases and J lost 4, with 11 bases in between. The V gene's germline CDR1 is SGHTA and CDR2 FQGTGA. CDR3 size: 14 residues. Written as DNA, the CDR3 is TGTGCCAGCAGCTCAAGCGGGTATTACAATGAGCAGTTCTTC. This sequence encodes CASSSSGYYNEQFF.

The genes are TRBV24-1 and TRBJ2-3, with D possibly called TRBD1 or TRBD2 (5 bases each). Germline V gene sequence: CDR1 KGHDR, CDR2 SFDVKD. This CDR3 is 13 amino acids long. With 9 bases removed from V and 0 bases from J, the gap between germline ends came to 9 bases. This CDR3 is CATSRGSTDTQYF. CDR3 DNA: TGTGCCACCTCGAGGGGTAGCACAGATACGCAGTATTTT.

This clonotype was seen many times. V and J are TRBV28 and TRBJ2-7; 8 nucleotides align to TRBD1. This CDR3 is built from 13 residues. With 8 bases clipped from V and 2 bases from J, the junction kept 5 bases outside the gene matches. The V gene's germline CDR1 is MDHEN and CDR2 SYDVKM. In DNA, the CDR3 is TGTGCCAGCGGAGGCAGGGGGCCCTACGAGCAGTACTTC. Amino acids: CASGGRGPYEQYF.